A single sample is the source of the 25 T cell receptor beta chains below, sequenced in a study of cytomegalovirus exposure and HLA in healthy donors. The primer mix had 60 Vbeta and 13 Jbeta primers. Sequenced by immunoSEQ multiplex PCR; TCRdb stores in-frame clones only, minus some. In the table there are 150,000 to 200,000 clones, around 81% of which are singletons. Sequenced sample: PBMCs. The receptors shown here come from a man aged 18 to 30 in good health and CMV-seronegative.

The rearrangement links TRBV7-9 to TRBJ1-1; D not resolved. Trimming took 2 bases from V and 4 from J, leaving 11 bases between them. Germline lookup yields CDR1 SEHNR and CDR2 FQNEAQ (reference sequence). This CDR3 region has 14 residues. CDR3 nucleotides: TGTGCCAGCAGCTTACGGGTTTTAGGCACTGAAGCTTTCTTT. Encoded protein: CASSLRVLGTEAFF.

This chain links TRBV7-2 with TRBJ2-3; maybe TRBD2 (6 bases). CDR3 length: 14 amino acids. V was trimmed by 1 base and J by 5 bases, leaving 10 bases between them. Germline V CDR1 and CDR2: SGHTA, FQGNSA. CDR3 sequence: CASSLGVGGDTQYF. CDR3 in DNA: TGTGCCAGCAGCTTAGGGGTCGGGGGAGATACGCAGTATTTT.

The CDR3 coding sequence is TGTGCCAGCAGTCTTGACAGGGTGGGCTCTAACTATGGCTACACCTTC. Encoded protein: CASSLDRVGSNYGYTF. This chain uses TRBV6-6 with TRBJ1-2, with 7 bases that match TRBD1. Germline loops: CDR1 MNHNY, CDR2 SVGAGI (reference sequence). This CDR3 spans 16 amino acids. Unmatched junction bases numbered 9, after V lost 5 bases and J lost 0 bases.

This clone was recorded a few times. CDR3 loop: CASSRAQGYLTGNTIYF. Here the CDR3 DNA reads TGCGCCAGCAGTCGCGCCCAGGGATATCTAACTGGAAACACCATATATTTT. V usage is TRBV23-1 and J usage is TRBJ1-3; possibly TRBD1 for D (5 bases). TRBV23-1 is annotated as an ORF whose role is uncertain. Deletions cut 4 bases from V and 2 bases from J, with 18 bases between. The CDR3 totals 17 residues.

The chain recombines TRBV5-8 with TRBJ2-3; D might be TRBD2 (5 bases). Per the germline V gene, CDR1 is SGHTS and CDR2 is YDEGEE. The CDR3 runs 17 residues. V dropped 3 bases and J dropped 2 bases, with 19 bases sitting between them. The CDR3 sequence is CASSSARRLIYTDTQYF. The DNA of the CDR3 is TGTGCCAGCAGCTCGGCTCGGAGGTTGATATACACAGATACGCAGTATTTT.

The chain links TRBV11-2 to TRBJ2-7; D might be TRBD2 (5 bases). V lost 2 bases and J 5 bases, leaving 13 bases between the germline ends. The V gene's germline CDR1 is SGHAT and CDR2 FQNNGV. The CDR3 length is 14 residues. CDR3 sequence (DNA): TGTGCCAGCAGCTTAAATGCGGGTCCGGACGAGCAGTACTTC. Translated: CASSLNAGPDEQYF.

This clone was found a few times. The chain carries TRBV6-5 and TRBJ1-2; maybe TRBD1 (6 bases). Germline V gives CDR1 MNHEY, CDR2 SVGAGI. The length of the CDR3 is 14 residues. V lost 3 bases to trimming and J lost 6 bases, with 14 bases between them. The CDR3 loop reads CASSYRGGPDGYTF. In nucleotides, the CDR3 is TGTGCCAGCAGTTATAGGGGGGGGCCGGATGGCTACACCTTC.

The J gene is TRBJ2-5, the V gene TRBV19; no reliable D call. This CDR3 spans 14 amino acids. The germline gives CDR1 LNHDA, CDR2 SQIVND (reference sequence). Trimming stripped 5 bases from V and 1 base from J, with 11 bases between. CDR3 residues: CASSPSEAQETQYF. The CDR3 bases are TGTGCCAGTAGTCCCTCCGAGGCCCAAGAGACCCAGTACTTC.

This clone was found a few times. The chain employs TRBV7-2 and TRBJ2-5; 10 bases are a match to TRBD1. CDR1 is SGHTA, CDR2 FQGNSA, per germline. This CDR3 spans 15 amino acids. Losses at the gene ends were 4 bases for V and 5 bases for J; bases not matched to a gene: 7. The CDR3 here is CASSSDRGRLETQYF. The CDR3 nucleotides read TGTGCCAGCAGCTCCGACAGGGGGCGCTTGGAGACCCAGTACTTC.

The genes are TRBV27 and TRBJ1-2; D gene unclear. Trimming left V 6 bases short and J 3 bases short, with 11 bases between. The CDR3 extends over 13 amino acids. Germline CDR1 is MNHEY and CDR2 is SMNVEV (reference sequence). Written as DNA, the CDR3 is TGTGCCAGCAGAAGACTTTCCTACTATGGCTACACCTTC. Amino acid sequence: CASRRLSYYGYTF.

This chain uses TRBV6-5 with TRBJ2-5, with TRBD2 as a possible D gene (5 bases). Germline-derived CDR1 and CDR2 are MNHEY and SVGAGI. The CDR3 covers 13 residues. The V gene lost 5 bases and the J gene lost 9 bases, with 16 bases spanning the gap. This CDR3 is CASSTNSNGAQYF. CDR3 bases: TGTGCCAGCAGTACAAACTCAAACGGGGCCCAGTACTTC.

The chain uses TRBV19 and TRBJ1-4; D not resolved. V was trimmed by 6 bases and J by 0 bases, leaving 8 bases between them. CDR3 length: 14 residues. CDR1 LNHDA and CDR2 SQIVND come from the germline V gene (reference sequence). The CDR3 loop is CASSLSATNEKLFF. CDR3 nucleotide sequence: TGTGCCAGTAGCCTCAGTGCAACTAATGAAAAACTGTTTTTT.

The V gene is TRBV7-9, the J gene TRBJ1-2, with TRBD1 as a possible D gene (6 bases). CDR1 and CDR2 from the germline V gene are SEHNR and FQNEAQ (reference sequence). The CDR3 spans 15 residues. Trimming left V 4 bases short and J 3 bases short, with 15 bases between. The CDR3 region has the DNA TGTGCCAGCAGCTATCAGGGGTTCAGAGACTATGGCTACACCTTC. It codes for CASSYQGFRDYGYTF.

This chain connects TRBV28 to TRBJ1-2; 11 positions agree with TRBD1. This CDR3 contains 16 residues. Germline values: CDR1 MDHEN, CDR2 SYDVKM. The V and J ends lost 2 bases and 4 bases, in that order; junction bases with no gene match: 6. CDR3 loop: CASSLGQGAPGYGYTF. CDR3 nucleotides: TGTGCCAGCAGTTTAGGACAGGGGGCGCCCGGCTATGGCTACACCTTC.

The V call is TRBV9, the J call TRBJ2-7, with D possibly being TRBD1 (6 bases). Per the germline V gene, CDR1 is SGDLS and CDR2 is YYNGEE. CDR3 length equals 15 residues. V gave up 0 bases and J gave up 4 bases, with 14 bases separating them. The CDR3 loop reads CASSVGWGRGYEQYF. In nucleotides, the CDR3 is TGTGCCAGCAGCGTAGGGTGGGGGCGAGGATACGAGCAGTACTTC. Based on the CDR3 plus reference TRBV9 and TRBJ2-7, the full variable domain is DSGVTQTPKHLITATGQRVTLRCSPRSGDLSVYWYQQSLDQGLQFLIQYYNGEERAKGNILERFSAQQFPDLHSELNLSSLELGDSALYFCASSVGWGRGYEQYFGPGTRLTVT.

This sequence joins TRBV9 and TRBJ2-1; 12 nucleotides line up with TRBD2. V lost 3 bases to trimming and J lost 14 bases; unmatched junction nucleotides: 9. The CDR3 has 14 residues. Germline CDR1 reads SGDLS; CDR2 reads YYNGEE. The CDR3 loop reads CASSELAGGLSEFF. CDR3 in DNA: TGTGCCAGCAGCGAACTAGCGGGGGGCCTTAGTGAGTTCTTC.

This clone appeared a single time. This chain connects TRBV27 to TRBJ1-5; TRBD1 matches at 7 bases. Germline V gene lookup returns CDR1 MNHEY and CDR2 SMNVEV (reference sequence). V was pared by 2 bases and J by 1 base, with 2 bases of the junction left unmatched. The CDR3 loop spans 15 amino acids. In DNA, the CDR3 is TGTGCCAGCAGTTTAAAGGGACAGAGCAATCAGCCCCAGCATTTT. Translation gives CASSLKGQSNQPQHF.

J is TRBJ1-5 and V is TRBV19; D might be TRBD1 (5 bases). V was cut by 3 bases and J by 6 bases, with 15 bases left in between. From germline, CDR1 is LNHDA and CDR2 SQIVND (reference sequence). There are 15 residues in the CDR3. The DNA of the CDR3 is TGTGCCAGTAGTATTGGGCAGGGTTGGCGTCAGCCCCAGCATTTT. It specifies CASSIGQGWRQPQHF.

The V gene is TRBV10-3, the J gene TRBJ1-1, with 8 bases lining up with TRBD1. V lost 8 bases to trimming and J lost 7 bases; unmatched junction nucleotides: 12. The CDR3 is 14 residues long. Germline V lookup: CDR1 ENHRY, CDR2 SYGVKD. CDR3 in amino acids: CAILGQGARGEAFF. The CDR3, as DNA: TGTGCCATCTTGGGTCAGGGGGCGCGTGGTGAAGCTTTCTTT.

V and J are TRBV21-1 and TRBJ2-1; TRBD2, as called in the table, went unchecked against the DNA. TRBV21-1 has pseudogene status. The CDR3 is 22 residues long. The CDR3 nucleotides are TGTGCCAGCAGCAACACGAAGAAGGGACTAGCGGGAGTCGTTGGCTCCTACAATGAGCAGTTCTTC. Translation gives CASSNTKKGLAGVVGSYNEQFF.

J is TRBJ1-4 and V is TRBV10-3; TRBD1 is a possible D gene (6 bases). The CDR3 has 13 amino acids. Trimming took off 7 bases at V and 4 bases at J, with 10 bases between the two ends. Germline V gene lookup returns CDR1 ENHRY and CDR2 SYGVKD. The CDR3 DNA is TGTGCCATCAAGGGGGAGAATAATGAAAAACTGTTTTTT. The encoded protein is CAIKGENNEKLFF.

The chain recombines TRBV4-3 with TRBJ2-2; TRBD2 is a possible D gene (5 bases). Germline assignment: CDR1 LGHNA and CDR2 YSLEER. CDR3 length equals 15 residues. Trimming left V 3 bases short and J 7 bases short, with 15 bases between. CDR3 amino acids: CASSQLELDVGELFF. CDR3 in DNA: TGCGCCAGCAGCCAGTTGGAACTAGATGTCGGGGAGCTGTTTTTT.

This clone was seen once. In nucleotides, the CDR3 is TGTGCCAGCAGAACGGACACCGACAATGAGCAGTTCTTC. Translating it yields CASRTDTDNEQFF. The chain couples TRBV7-2 to TRBJ2-1, with D possibly TRBD1 on 5 matching bases. The CDR3 consists of 13 residues. Germline V gene sequence: CDR1 SGHTA, CDR2 FQGNSA. V was trimmed by 6 bases and J by 5 bases, leaving 11 bases between them.

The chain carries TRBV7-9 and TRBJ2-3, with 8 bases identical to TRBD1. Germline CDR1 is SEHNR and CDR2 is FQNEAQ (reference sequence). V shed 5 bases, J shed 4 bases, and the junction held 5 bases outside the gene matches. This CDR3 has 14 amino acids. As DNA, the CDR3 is TGTGCCAGCAGCGTAGGACAGGGCGCAGATACGCAGTATTTT. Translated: CASSVGQGADTQYF.

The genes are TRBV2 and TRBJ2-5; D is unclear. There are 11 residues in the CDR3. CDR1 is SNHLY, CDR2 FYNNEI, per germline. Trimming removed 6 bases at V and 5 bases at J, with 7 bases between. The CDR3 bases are TGTGCCAGCAGAGCCTGGGAGACCCAGTACTTC. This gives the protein CASRAWETQYF.